The sequence of this T cell receptor (beta chain) was determined in a study of shared clonotypes between healthy human individuals. Method: immunoSEQ multiplex PCR; TCRdb's copy keeps in-frame clones and lacks some. Of 980,000 or so clones detected, approximately 80% appear once; the ten largest clones hold roughly 1.5%. V lost 0 bases and J 3 bases, leaving 10 bases between the germline ends. The V gene's germline CDR1 is SGHKS and CDR2 YYEKEE (reference sequence). This CDR3 comprises 14 residues. What was sequenced was memory CD4+ T cells sorted from blood. Indicated subset: CD45RA-negative fraction. This chain connects TRBV5-5 to TRBJ2-7; D is possibly TRBD1 or TRBD2 (5 bases each). This clonotype was obtained from a man aged 18 to 35 in good health. CDR3 DNA sequence: TGTGCCAGCAGCTTGGCGGGGCAAGGCTACGAGCAGTACTTC. Amino acids: CASSLAGQGYEQYF. The full variable domain, rest sourced from reference TRBV5-5 and TRBJ2-7, is DAGVTQSPTHLIKTRGQQVTLRCSPISGHKSVSWYQQVLGQGPQFIFQYYEKEERGRGNFPDRFSARQFPNYSSELNVNALLLGDSALYLCASSLAGQGYEQYFGPGTRLTVT.